This TCR beta chain is from a study of T cell responses to AZD1222 COVID-19 vaccine. This clone was observed a handful of times. Repertoires were generated with immunoSEQ multiplex PCR, while TCRdb's copy carries only in-frame clones and drops some. The repertoire includes about 150,000 clones, roughly 88% of them detected once, and approximately 2.1% sits in the top ten. After removal of 0 bases from V and 8 bases from J, the junction contained 5 bases not matched to a gene. Germline CDR1 is MNHEY and CDR2 is SVGEGT. The CDR3 is 15 residues long. Specimen: peripheral blood, collected on day 0 of AZD1222 vaccination. This chain joins TRBV6-2 or TRBV6-3 and TRBJ1-4; 8 nucleotides line up with TRBD1. The sequence derives from an adult in good health. The CDR3: CASSYSDRGDEKLFF. CDR3 in DNA: TGTGCCAGCAGTTACTCAGACAGGGGAGACGAAAAACTGTTTTTT.